This record concerns one TCR beta chain sequence. Its target is not known. A single base separates this from a much larger clone, so it may be a read error. This specimen comes from a study of T cells in Graves' hyperthyroidism and ophthalmopathy. Study information: Peripheral blood collection took place at initial diagnosis, before any treatment. Notes on the study in general: Blood samples included most of the expanded thyroid clonotypes exceeding 0.001. A model of 13 V-J pairs discriminated ophthalmopathy from stable hyperthyroidism.

Amplified TCR beta CDR3 regions derived from RNA transcripts. TCR CDR3 underwent first-round RT-PCR with the HTBI primer set. TCRdb redid the calling of the multiplex PCR reads with MiXCR, one entry per CDR3 protein. The sample holds approximately 600,000 distinct CDR3 sequences, approximately 15% seen once. Fresh 10 ml peripheral blood yielded PBMCs. Sequenced sample: blood. The TCR originated in a woman in her twenties or thirties with Graves' hyperthyroidism that later progressed to Graves' ophthalmopathy.

Here the CDR3 DNA reads TGTGCCAGCAGTGGAGTGGCGGGAGTGTACAATGAGCAGTCCTTC. Protein: CASSGVAGVYNEQSF. The J gene is TRBJ2-1, the V gene TRBV12-3 or TRBV12-4; the match to TRBD2 covers 7 bases. The CDR3 contains 15 residues.